This T cell receptor (beta chain) was sequenced in a study of T-cell reconstitution after alpha-beta-depleted transplantation in children. Notes on the study in general: T-cell counts and diversity were attributed mostly to newly produced T cells one year after transplant. The origin of high day-60 TCRbeta diversity in some patients lay in surviving recipient T cells and thymic progenitors.

This clonotype was recorded many times. What it binds is unknown. Unique molecular identifiers were built into the TCRbeta library. TCRdb itself ran the PCR reads through MiXCR, one entry per CDR3 protein. The sample includes 440,000 or so distinct CDR3 sequences, over 40% of them seen just once. The sequence was obtained from a girl aged 2 to 10 with aplastic anemia, due to receive a stem cell transplant. The sample here was PBMCs, taken before TCRalphabeta/CD19-depleted stem cell transplant.

CDR3 DNA: TGTGCCAGCAGTAGGCAGGGGCTCCCGGATACGCAGTATTTT. Translated, it gives CASSRQGLPDTQYF. The V call is TRBV25-1, the J call TRBJ2-3; maybe TRBD1 (6 bases). There are 14 residues in the CDR3. Germline CDR1 reads MGHDK; CDR2 reads SYGVNS. Deletions cut 5 bases from V and 6 bases from J, with 15 bases between.